This TCR beta chain derives from a study of blood T cells in healthy people across ages. The authors ran a second PCR of roughly 7 to 11 cycles using a sample-barcoded 5' primer and a J-beta primer mix. TCRdb itself ran the 5' RACE reads through MiXCR, one entry per CDR3 protein. The sample contains hundreds of thousands of distinct CDR3 sequences, 25% to 30% of which appear only once. Study-wide findings and caveats: Unsorted PBMCs blocked a conclusive comparison of naive and antigen-experienced cells. Getting older went along with TCR beta diversity per million T cells dropping roughly linearly.

Each of the donors had approximately 10 milliliters of peripheral blood drawn into EDTA-treated Vacutainer tubes. Each sample gave at least 6 million isolated PBMCs. Germline-derived CDR1 and CDR2 are MDHEN and SYDVKM. The CDR3 spans 15 residues. Germline trimming cut 6 bases from V and 4 bases from J; bases unmatched to any gene: 8. This clonotype was counted between two and nine times. Its antigen is currently unknown. The TCR sequence derives from a woman between 65 and 79 years old in good health. V usage is TRBV28 and J usage is TRBJ2-5, with 10 bases identical to TRBD2. Sample: blood. CDR3 in amino acids: CASRRLAGVRETQYF. CDR3 DNA sequence: TGTGCCAGCAGGCGCCTAGCGGGAGTCCGAGAGACCCAGTACTTC.